The 32 T cell receptor beta chains below were found in one sample sequenced in a study of CXCR3-negative and CXCR3-positive naive CD8 T cells (dated by TCRdb to between 2019 and 2020). Study-level results and caveats: TRB CDR3s from CXCR3-positive naive cells showed higher hydrophobicity (lower Kidera factor 4), lower energy, and higher strength and volume indices than CXCR3-negative naive cells.

Instrument on record: NextSeq 550. The Human TCR Profiling Kit (MiLaboratory) was used to make UMI-labeled 5' RACE TRB cDNA libraries. TCRdb reprocessed the reads; each CDR3 protein sequence makes one entry, and DNA is unavailable. The sample's own table lists over 70,000 distinct CDR3 sequences. The ten most abundant clones make up under 0.95% of the sample. These TCRs' antigens remain unknown. The sequenced sample consisted of naive CXCR3+ CD8+ T cells from blood. Read against the paper, the sample's cell subset or site label means: CD45RO-CCR7+CD27+CD95- naive CD8+ T cells expressing CXCR3 (TNR3+). Source of these receptors: a human donor in good health. Some clones in this sample may be carry-over from other donors' samples.

V is TRBV29-1 and J is TRBJ2-7; TCRdb's assignment of TRBD1 cannot be checked, as there is no DNA. The CDR3 spans 14 residues. Per the germline V gene, CDR1 is SQVTM and CDR2 is ANQGSEA. The CDR3 region is CSGAGTGYSYEQYF.

V usage is TRBV4-1 and J usage is TRBJ2-5. CDR1 and CDR2 (germline): MGHRA, YSYEKL. CDR3 length: 14 residues. The CDR3: CASSQGGDKETQYF.

J is TRBJ2-3 and V is TRBV3-1. This CDR3 is built from 16 residues. Germline V gene lookup returns CDR1 LGHDT and CDR2 YNNKEL (reference sequence). CDR3 amino acids: CASSQRVREIADTQYF.

The chain carries TRBV20-1 and TRBJ2-7; no DNA is available, so the TRBD1 call from TCRdb remains unchecked. Germline values: CDR1 DFQATT, CDR2 SNEGSKA (reference sequence). The CDR3 is made up of 14 amino acids. The CDR3 region is CSARVGDRSYEQYF.

This chain uses TRBV27 with TRBJ1-2. The CDR3 has 13 amino acids. CDR1 and CDR2 (germline): MNHEY, SMNVEV (reference sequence). This CDR3 reads CASSFGANYGYTF.

The chain couples TRBV2 to TRBJ1-1; TCRdb gives TRBD1 as the D gene, but with no DNA this cannot be confirmed. There are 15 residues in the CDR3. Germline CDR1 SNHLY, CDR2 FYNNEI. The chain's CDR3 is CASRATGAGGTEAFF.

The CDR3 spells CSARDSRGTNEQFF. V gene TRBV20-1 combines with J gene TRBJ2-1; TCRdb's D call, TRBD1, is unchecked because there is no DNA. Germline V lookup: CDR1 DFQATT, CDR2 SNEGSKA (reference sequence). This CDR3 region has 14 residues.

The V call is TRBV28, the J call TRBJ2-4; TCRdb's D call of TRBD1 is untestable without DNA. CDR3 length: 16 amino acids. Germline V lookup: CDR1 MDHEN, CDR2 SYDVKM. CDR3 loop: CASSYHRGEAKNIQYF.

V usage is TRBV5-6 and J usage is TRBJ2-2; TCRdb's D call, TRBD2, is unchecked because there is no DNA. Germline CDR1 SGHDT, CDR2 YYEEEE. This CDR3 region has 17 residues. This CDR3 is CASSIGTSGWNTGELFF.

The chain recombines TRBV29-1 with TRBJ2-2; without DNA, the TCRdb call of TRBD1 cannot be checked. CDR1 is SQVTM, CDR2 ANQGSEA, per germline. This CDR3 region has 17 residues. The CDR3 sequence: CSVEDTGTGRVAGELFF.

The chain combines TRBV7-9 with TRBJ2-1; no DNA is available, so the TRBD2 call from TCRdb remains unchecked. The CDR3 covers 18 residues. Germline CDR1 is SEHNR and CDR2 is FQNEAQ (reference sequence). This CDR3 is CASSHPQEGTSGGNEQFF.

The genes are TRBV28 and TRBJ2-1. Germline values: CDR1 MDHEN, CDR2 SYDVKM. The CDR3 has 11 residues. The chain's CDR3 is CASKFYREQFF.

The J gene is TRBJ1-5, the V gene TRBV28; TCRdb's D call, TRBD1, is unchecked because there is no DNA. Germline V gives CDR1 MDHEN, CDR2 SYDVKM. This CDR3 is 14 amino acids long. The CDR3: CAGGVQGSNQPQHF.

The chain's CDR3 is CSGSVGREETQYF. This rearrangement joins TRBV29-1 to TRBJ2-5. This CDR3 comprises 13 residues. CDR1 and CDR2 (germline): SQVTM, ANQGSEA.

The genes are TRBV7-9 and TRBJ2-7; there is no DNA to check the TCRdb D call of TRBD1. The length of the CDR3 is 16 residues. Germline assignment: CDR1 SEHNR and CDR2 FQNEAQ (reference sequence). The CDR3: CASSLTDRGPLSEQYF.

V and J are TRBV5-1 and TRBJ2-5; TCRdb indicates TRBD1, and absent DNA this call remains unverified. Germline CDR1 reads SGHRS; CDR2 reads YFSETQ. The CDR3 is 15 residues long. CDR3 amino acids: CASSLKGSAQETQYF.

This chain joins TRBV29-1 and TRBJ2-3. The CDR3 extends over 15 amino acids. Germline CDR1 SQVTM, CDR2 ANQGSEA. The CDR3 is CSVVVIGDITDTQYF.

This chain joins TRBV29-1 and TRBJ2-7; no DNA is available, so the TRBD1 call from TCRdb remains unchecked. This CDR3 is 15 amino acids long. Germline CDR1 is SQVTM and CDR2 is ANQGSEA. CDR3 in amino acids: CSVGGWARVNYEQYF.

J is TRBJ1-2 and V is TRBV27; checking the TCRdb D call of TRBD1 is not possible without DNA. Looked up from germline, CDR1 is MNHEY and CDR2 is SMNVEV (reference sequence). CDR3 size: 13 residues. The CDR3 sequence is CARSFGTGVGYTF.

CDR3: CSVEAGQGAGEQYF. The chain employs TRBV29-1 and TRBJ2-7; the D gene TCRdb calls, TRBD1, cannot be checked with no DNA. Germline V gene data show CDR1 as SQVTM and CDR2 as ANQGSEA. CDR3 length: 14 amino acids.

The V call is TRBV27, the J call TRBJ2-2; lacking DNA, the TRBD1 call made by TCRdb goes unchecked. Looked up from germline, CDR1 is MNHEY and CDR2 is SMNVEV (reference sequence). This CDR3 is 16 amino acids long. CDR3 protein: CARTTPGQRNTGELFF.

J is TRBJ2-7 and V is TRBV27; the D call from TCRdb, TRBD1, cannot be confirmed without DNA. The CDR3 runs to 15 residues. CDR1 and CDR2 (germline): MNHEY, SMNVEV (reference sequence). CDR3 in amino acids: CASSLSEGKTHEQYF.

The rearrangement uses TRBV4-1 and TRBJ1-1; absent DNA, TCRdb's TRBD1 call cannot be checked. CDR3 size: 14 residues. Per the germline V gene, CDR1 is MGHRA and CDR2 is YSYEKL. The CDR3 spells CASSPRAPRAEAFF.

This chain joins TRBV5-1 and TRBJ2-7. Germline V gene lookup returns CDR1 SGHRS and CDR2 YFSETQ. The CDR3 spans 17 residues. The CDR3 is CASSLPILDGSSYEQYF.

V is TRBV28 and J is TRBJ2-5; with no DNA, the TCRdb D assignment of TRBD1 cannot be verified. The V gene's germline CDR1 is MDHEN and CDR2 SYDVKM. The CDR3 extends over 14 amino acids. This chain's CDR3 is CASSWWGARETQYF.

The rearrangement joins TRBV5-1 to TRBJ2-7; TCRdb picks TRBD1, but there is no DNA to check that call. Germline values: CDR1 SGHRS, CDR2 YFSETQ. The CDR3 runs 14 residues. CDR3 sequence reads: CASREGERIYEQYF.

The V and J genes are TRBV29-1 and TRBJ2-1; checking the TCRdb D call of TRBD1 is not possible without DNA. This CDR3 is built from 13 residues. In germline, CDR1 is SQVTM, CDR2 ANQGSEA. The CDR3 here is CSVEMPAYPEQFF.

The CDR3 is CASSYGQGAYNEQFF. The V and J genes are TRBV6-5 and TRBJ2-1; TCRdb reports TRBD1, a call that lacks DNA to check it against. The CDR3 loop spans 15 amino acids. The germline V gene encodes CDR1 MNHEY and CDR2 SVGAGI.

The V gene is TRBV7-9, the J gene TRBJ2-7; TCRdb indicates TRBD1, and absent DNA this call remains unverified. There are 14 residues in the CDR3. Per germline, CDR1 SEHNR and CDR2 FQNEAQ (reference sequence). The CDR3 is CASSLVGVFDEQYF.

The V and J genes are TRBV6-5 and TRBJ1-5; TCRdb names TRBD1, which stays unverified in the absence of DNA. CDR3 length: 16 residues. Germline V lookup: CDR1 MNHEY, CDR2 SVGAGI. This chain's CDR3 is CASSSFSGRPLQPQHF.

The rearrangement links TRBV7-6 to TRBJ2-2; the TRBD1 assignment by TCRdb is unverifiable without DNA. The CDR3 has 15 amino acids. Germline CDR1 reads SGHVS; CDR2 reads FNYEAQ. This CDR3 is CASRGGDVNTGELFF.

The chain combines TRBV14 with TRBJ1-2; lacking DNA, the TRBD1 call made by TCRdb goes unchecked. There are 15 residues in the CDR3. Germline V lookup: CDR1 SGHDN, CDR2 FVKESK. The CDR3 reads CASSQGMGRSYGYTF. The full variable domain, its missing parts supplied by reference TRBV14 and TRBJ1-2, is EAGVTQFPSHSVIEKGQTVTLRCDPISGHDNLYWYRRVMGKEIKFLLHFVKESKQDESGMPNNRFLAERTGGTYSTLKVQPAELEDSGVYFCASSQGMGRSYGYTFGSGTRLTVV.